These 32 T cell receptor beta chains were sequenced from one sample in a study of graft-versus-host responses after intestinal transplantation. The data were produced by immunoSEQ multiplex PCR, yet TCRdb's version contains in-frame clones alone and is incomplete. Among some 97,000 clones listed, less than 90% were seen once. The antigens for these receptors are not known. The sample consisted of unstimulated CD4+ T cells sorted from spleen or lymph node cells, taken before transplant. Receptors were obtained from a human donor who was the organ donor for an intestinal transplant.

Of note for this clone: The sample has other DNA sequences that encode this CDR3 too. The chain employs TRBV19 and TRBJ2-7, with a tentative D call TRBD1 (6 bases). The ends were cut back, 5 bases at V and 4 bases at J, with 15 bases in the middle. CDR1 is LNHDA and CDR2 is SQIVND in the germline V gene (reference sequence). The CDR3 spans 14 residues. The CDR3 here is CASSGTGTAYEQYF. In nucleotides, the CDR3 is TGTGCCAGTAGTGGAACAGGGACGGCATACGAGCAGTACTTC.

V and J are TRBV5-8 and TRBJ1-5; TRBD1 is a possible D gene (6 bases). The CDR3 spans 15 residues. The V and J ends lost 1 base and 2 bases respectively, with 10 bases between them. The germline gives CDR1 SGHTS, CDR2 YDEGEE. The CDR3 sequence: CASSLLRGGNQPQHF. CDR3 sequence (DNA): TGTGCCAGCAGCTTGCTAAGGGGGGGCAATCAGCCCCAGCATTTT.

The rearrangement links TRBV6-5 to TRBJ1-6; D uncertain. V dropped 5 bases and J dropped 6 bases, with 14 bases sitting between them. Germline CDR1 is MNHEY and CDR2 is SVGAGI. The CDR3 consists of 15 residues. The CDR3 reads CASSPNWILNSPLHF. CDR3 bases: TGTGCCAGCAGTCCTAACTGGATACTTAATTCACCCCTCCACTTT.

This chain connects TRBV30 to TRBJ2-1, with D possibly matching TRBD1 (5 bases). Trimming shortened V by 3 bases and J by 10 bases, and 10 bases separated the two germline ends. CDR1 is GTSNPN and CDR2 is SVGIG in the germline V gene (reference sequence). CDR3 length equals 11 residues. The CDR3 here is CAWRQVEEQFF. CDR3 bases: TGTGCCTGGAGACAGGTCGAAGAGCAGTTCTTC. Using reference TRBV30 and TRBJ2-1 for the parts outside the CDR3, the full variable domain is SQTIHQWPATLVQPVGSPLSLECTVEGTSNPNLYWYRQAAGRGLQLLFYSVGIGQISSEVPQNLSASRPQDRQFILSSKKLLLSDSGFYLCAWRQVEEQFFGPGTRLTVL.

The rearrangement links TRBV7-9 to TRBJ2-5; 11 bases fit TRBD2. Trimming took 6 bases from V and 4 from J; bases not matched to a gene: 16. Germline-derived CDR1 and CDR2 are SEHNR and FQNEAQ (reference sequence). The CDR3 is 18 residues long. CDR3 sequence reads: CASRPPPGLAEAIETQYF. The DNA for the CDR3 is TGTGCCAGCAGGCCACCCCCGGGACTAGCGGAAGCAATAGAGACCCAGTACTTC.

The J gene is TRBJ2-5, the V gene TRBV5-1, with TRBD2 matching 9 bases. V shed 5 bases, J shed 0 bases, and the junction held 5 bases outside the gene matches. The CDR3 totals 15 residues. The germline CDR1 and CDR2 sequences are SGHRS and YFSETQ. This chain's CDR3 is CASRKVAGDQETQYF. For the CDR3, the DNA is TGCGCCAGCAGGAAGGTAGCGGGGGACCAAGAGACCCAGTACTTC.

This chain connects TRBV7-3 to TRBJ2-3; D perhaps matches TRBD2 (6 bases). Trimming cost V 5 bases and J 7 bases, with 13 bases left between them. From germline, CDR1 is SGHTA and CDR2 FQGTGA. The CDR3 has 13 amino acids. CDR3 nucleotide sequence: TGTGCCAGCAGCCCGACTCGGGAGAATACGCAGTATTTT. The encoded protein is CASSPTRENTQYF.

This chain joins TRBV5-6 and TRBJ1-3; the D is unclear. Germline values: CDR1 SGHDT, CDR2 YYEEEE. V lost 5 bases and J lost 0, with 18 bases in between. The CDR3 has 17 residues. Here the CDR3 DNA reads TGTGCCAGCAGGATTCGGGAGGCAGGCTTCTCTGGAAACACCATATATTTT. Its protein product is CASRIREAGFSGNTIYF.

This clone was picked up a small number of times. V usage is TRBV19 and J usage is TRBJ2-5; a possible D gene is TRBD1 (5 bases). Germline V gene sequence: CDR1 LNHDA, CDR2 SQIVND (reference sequence). CDR3 size: 14 residues. Trimming removed 2 bases at V and 2 bases at J, with 9 bases between. The CDR3 DNA is TGTGCCAGTAGTATACAGGGTGGACAAGAGACCCAGTACTTC. Its translation is CASSIQGGQETQYF.

The rearrangement links TRBV10-2 to TRBJ2-6, with 8 positions matching TRBD1. V shed 0 bases and J 2 bases; nucleotides not matched to a gene: 3. This CDR3 spans 17 amino acids. Germline CDR1 WSHSY, CDR2 SAAADI. CDR3 in DNA: TGCGCCAGCAGTGAGTCCTGGACAGGGACTGGGGCCAACGTCCTGACTTTC. Translating it yields CASSESWTGTGANVLTF.

V usage is TRBV7-9 and J usage is TRBJ1-2, with a weak D call TRBD1 (5 bases). The CDR3 extends over 16 amino acids. Looked up from germline, CDR1 is SEHNR and CDR2 is FQNEAQ (reference sequence). V was shortened by 1 base and J by 2 bases, with 14 bases between the two germline ends. For the CDR3, the DNA is TGTGCCAGCAGCTTAGACATTACAGGATCCAACTATGGCTACACCTTC. Residues: CASSLDITGSNYGYTF.

V is TRBV11-2 and J is TRBJ1-4; D is unresolved. The CDR3 covers 15 residues. The germline V gene encodes CDR1 SGHAT and CDR2 FQNNGV. The V end was cut by 3 bases, the J end by 0 bases, with 8 bases between. The DNA for the CDR3 is TGTGCCAGCAGCTTCAGATCTGCAACTAATGAAAAACTGTTTTTT. This translates into CASSFRSATNEKLFF.

The rearrangement joins TRBV10-3 to TRBJ2-7; D gene uncertain. The CDR3 length is 11 residues. Germline loops: CDR1 ENHRY, CDR2 SYGVKD. V was pared by 4 bases and J by 3 bases, with 4 bases between. CDR3 coding DNA: TGTGCCATCAGTGCGGACTACGAGCAGTACTTC. Residues: CAISADYEQYF.

The V gene is TRBV19, the J gene TRBJ1-5; D gene uncertain. Trimming left V 3 bases short and J 1 base short, with 4 bases between. Germline V gene sequence: CDR1 LNHDA, CDR2 SQIVND (reference sequence). The CDR3 runs to 13 residues. The CDR3 reads CASSIKSNQPQHF. The CDR3 DNA reads TGTGCCAGTAGTATCAAAAGCAATCAGCCCCAGCATTTT.

This chain uses TRBV30 with TRBJ2-7, with 12 positions matching TRBD1. V shed 3 bases and J 5 bases; nucleotides not matched to a gene: 2. CDR1 and CDR2 (germline): GTSNPN, SVGIG (reference sequence). The CDR3 covers 13 residues. The CDR3 sequence: CAWSRDRGHEQYF. Here the CDR3 DNA reads TGTGCCTGGAGCCGGGACAGGGGGCACGAGCAGTACTTC.

The V and J genes are TRBV28 and TRBJ1-5; D is undetermined. With 3 bases removed from V and 6 bases from J, the gap between germline ends came to 9 bases. Per germline, CDR1 MDHEN and CDR2 SYDVKM. The CDR3 has 13 residues. In nucleotides, the CDR3 is TGTGCCAGCAGTTTTAGGGATGGTCAGCCCCAGCATTTT. It is translated as CASSFRDGQPQHF.

This chain uses TRBV28 with TRBJ1-2; D gene uncertain. This CDR3 has 15 amino acids. In germline, CDR1 is MDHEN, CDR2 SYDVKM. The ends were cut back, 2 bases at V and 5 bases at J, with 15 bases in the middle. Here the CDR3 DNA reads TGTGCCAGCAGTTTAAATGCCCAGCCTCGGTATGGCTACACCTTC. As protein: CASSLNAQPRYGYTF.

The genes are TRBV29-1 and TRBJ2-3, with D possibly matching TRBD2 (6 bases). Germline lookup yields CDR1 SQVTM and CDR2 ANQGSEA. This CDR3 region has 16 residues. V was shortened by 1 base and J by 1 base, with 15 bases between the two germline ends. The CDR3 loop is CSVEAGPGLRTDTQYF. The DNA of the CDR3 is TGCAGCGTTGAAGCTGGACCGGGACTCCGCACAGATACGCAGTATTTT.

V usage is TRBV5-6 and J usage is TRBJ1-5, with D tentatively TRBD1 (6 bases). Deletions cut 2 bases from V and 7 bases from J, with 10 bases between. The CDR3 loop spans 13 amino acids. Germline assignment: CDR1 SGHDT and CDR2 YYEEEE. In nucleotides, the CDR3 is TGTGCCAGCAGCTTTGGGGGCAGCCAGCCCCAGCATTTT. Residues: CASSFGGSQPQHF.

This chain links TRBV30 with TRBJ1-1; TRBD1 might be the D (5 bases). V was pared by 0 bases and J by 5 bases, with 19 bases between. The germline CDR1 and CDR2 sequences are GTSNPN and SVGIG (reference sequence). This CDR3 has 16 residues. In DNA, the CDR3 is TGTGCCTGGAGTGTACTAATGGGACCCCGGGGGACTGAAGCTTTCTTT. It yields the protein CAWSVLMGPRGTEAFF.

This clone was seen more than once but under ten times. The chain joins TRBV4-2 to TRBJ1-3, with D maybe TRBD1 (5 bases). V was pared by 5 bases and J by 4 bases, with 18 bases between. The CDR3 spans 16 residues. CDR1 and CDR2 (germline): LGHNA, YNFKEQ. As DNA, the CDR3 is TGTGCCAGCAGCTTAAAAATCTTGACAGCCGGAAACACCATATATTTT. It is translated as CASSLKILTAGNTIYF.

The genes are TRBV15 and TRBJ2-7; a possible D gene is TRBD1 (6 bases). This CDR3 has 14 residues. V lost 3 bases and J 2 bases, leaving 11 bases between the germline ends. The germline V gene encodes CDR1 LNHNV and CDR2 YYDKDF (reference sequence). The CDR3 loop is CATSSGTKAYEQYF. Written as DNA, the CDR3 is TGTGCCACCAGCAGCGGGACAAAAGCCTACGAGCAGTACTTC.

This rearrangement joins TRBV11-1 to TRBJ2-1, with D hard to call. Per germline, CDR1 SGHAT and CDR2 FQDESV (reference sequence). CDR3 length: 16 residues. Trimming took 5 bases from V and 5 from J, leaving 19 bases between them. Here the CDR3 DNA reads TGTGCCAGCAGCCCCCAGCGTGGGTCCTTCAACAATGAGCAGTTCTTC. It specifies CASSPQRGSFNNEQFF.

This clone appeared a single time. The CDR3 region is CASSLGLTSYNEQFF. DNA of the CDR3: TGTGCCAGCAGCCTAGGACTCACCTCCTACAATGAGCAGTTCTTC. The chain recombines TRBV11-3 with TRBJ2-1; D possibly corresponds to TRBD2 (5 bases). Germline CDR1 is SGHNT and CDR2 is YENEEA. Trimming cost V 5 bases and J 0 bases, with 11 bases left between them. The CDR3 has 15 amino acids.

V and J are TRBV7-3 and TRBJ2-1, with TRBD2 matching 7 bases. Germline values: CDR1 SGHTA, CDR2 FQGTGA. This CDR3 region has 16 residues. The J segment lost 0 bases and the V segment lost 0 bases, leaving 2 bases of the junction unmatched. CDR3 DNA: TGTGCCAGCAGCTTAACGGGGGGGAGCTCCTACAATGAGCAGTTCTTC. Its translation is CASSLTGGSSYNEQFF.

This sequence joins TRBV6-4 and TRBJ2-1; TRBD2 matches at 11 bases. CDR1 is MRHNA and CDR2 is SNTAGT in the germline V gene. The CDR3 is 15 amino acids. Trimming at V came to 6 bases and at J to 7 bases, leaving 8 bases not matched to a gene. CDR3 in DNA: TGTGCCAGCAGCCAAGTAGCGGGGGGGCAGAATGAGCAGTTCTTC. The encoded protein is CASSQVAGGQNEQFF.

The gene calls are TRBV30 and TRBJ2-1, with 7 nucleotides matching TRBD2. Unmatched junction bases numbered 6, after V lost 7 bases and J lost 9 bases. Germline assignment: CDR1 GTSNPN and CDR2 SVGIG (reference sequence). CDR3 length: 11 residues. CDR3 DNA: TGTGCCTCGGGGGGTAATGTTGAGCAGTTCTTC. This encodes CASGGNVEQFF.

J is TRBJ2-3 and V is TRBV5-1; D may be TRBD2 (6 bases). The CDR3 is 15 residues long. V was pared by 0 bases and J by 5 bases, with 13 bases between. Germline V gene sequence: CDR1 SGHRS, CDR2 YFSETQ. In DNA form, the CDR3 reads TGCGCCAGCAGCTTGGCCCGGGAGCGGATAGATACGCAGTATTTT. Amino acids: CASSLARERIDTQYF.

This clone was seen a few times. The chain combines TRBV10-3 with TRBJ1-2; D is possibly TRBD1 (6 bases). CDR3 size: 16 residues. Germline CDR1 reads ENHRY; CDR2 reads SYGVKD. The V and J ends lost 6 bases and 0 bases respectively, with 17 bases between them. The CDR3 DNA is TGTGCCATCAGCATTTCCGGGACACCTTCTAACTATGGCTACACCTTC. This translates into CAISISGTPSNYGYTF.

V usage is TRBV19 and J usage is TRBJ1-6; 9 positions match TRBD1. Germline values: CDR1 LNHDA, CDR2 SQIVND (reference sequence). J gave up 6 bases and V 7 bases, and 7 bases lay outside the gene matches. The CDR3 runs to 15 residues. CDR3 amino acids: CASTPTGGPNSPLHF. The DNA of the CDR3 is TGTGCCAGTACGCCAACAGGGGGCCCTAATTCACCCCTCCACTTT.

This CDR3 reads CASSERGRTLAQYF. DNA of the CDR3: TGTGCCAGCAGTGAAAGGGGACGGACCTTGGCGCAGTATTTT. The chain recombines TRBV6-1 with TRBJ2-3, with D perhaps given as TRBD1 or TRBD2 (5 bases each). Germline assignment: CDR1 MNHNS and CDR2 SASEGT. The CDR3 contains 14 residues. V lost 2 bases and J lost 10, with 16 bases in between.

This clone was detected a few times. The CDR3: CASTRQPPFYGYTF. The CDR3 coding sequence is TGTGCCAGCACTAGACAACCGCCCTTCTATGGCTACACCTTC. The rearrangement links TRBV28 to TRBJ1-2, with D unresolved. Germline V gene sequence: CDR1 MDHEN, CDR2 SYDVKM. The CDR3 totals 14 residues. Between the trimmed V and J ends, which lost 7 bases and 4 bases, there was a span of 16 bases.